This TCR beta chain emerged from a study of vaccination effects on CD4 cells after COVID-19. Cultured cells yielded isolated CD4+ T cells after 10 to 11 days. Produced via immunoSEQ multiplex PCR; TCRdb's table is partial and in-frame only. The sample comprises roughly 40,000 clones, about 65% of which are singletons, and 3.5% to 4.5% rests with the top ten. This clone was detected only a few times. Its specificity is unknown. The germline gives CDR1 SGHNT, CDR2 YYREEE (reference sequence). V gave up 2 bases and J gave up 3 bases; unmatched junction bases: 4. This CDR3 is 15 amino acids long. General study results and limits: Substantial clonal contraction characterized both infection- and vaccine-induced clones late after vaccination.

This chain links TRBV5-4 with TRBJ1-3; 8 bases are a match to TRBD1. The sequencing used CD4+ T cells from PBMCs cultured without peptide, collected before COVID-19 vaccination. The receptor's source is a human donor who received a COVID-19 vaccine. The CDR3 sequence: CASSFSGTGGNTIYF. Here the CDR3 DNA reads TGTGCCAGCAGCTTCTCCGGGACAGGTGGAAACACCATATATTTT.